The next 29 T cell receptor beta chains were all read from a single sample in a study of cytomegalovirus exposure and HLA in healthy donors. The repertoire was sequenced with immunoSEQ multiplex PCR; TCRdb's copy has only in-frame clones and lacks some. The sample lists approximately 140,000 clones, 80% to 90% occurring once. Source material: PBMCs. The origin of the receptors is a woman under 30 in good health and CMV-seropositive.

This clone has a single count. Relative to the germline gene, one junction end is altered; a read error may explain this. The chain joins TRBV7-7 to TRBJ2-1, with a possible D match to TRBD2 (6 bases). CDR3 length equals 15 residues. Germline values: CDR1 SSHAT, CDR2 FNYEAQ (reference sequence). Written as DNA, the CDR3 is TGTGCTAGCAGCTTATCTTGGGGGACTTACAATGAGCAGTTCTTC. Its translation: CASSLSWGTYNEQFF.

The chain is built from TRBV7-9 and TRBJ2-7; TRBD1 is a possible D gene (6 bases). This CDR3 region has 12 residues. Germline values: CDR1 SEHNR, CDR2 FQNEAQ (reference sequence). Trimming stripped 9 bases from V and 0 bases from J, with 9 bases between. In nucleotides, the CDR3 is TGTGCCAGTCAGGGGAGCTCCTACGAGCAGTACTTC. Protein product: CASQGSSYEQYF.

The chain carries TRBV28 and TRBJ2-7; D is possibly TRBD2 (5 bases). Germline V gene data show CDR1 as MDHEN and CDR2 as SYDVKM. The V and J ends lost 10 bases and 3 bases respectively, with 19 bases between them. The CDR3 spans 14 residues. This CDR3 reads CAISSRLSYYEQYF. The DNA of the CDR3 is TGTGCCATTTCCTCTAGACTATCGTACTACGAGCAGTACTTC.

This chain uses TRBV2 with TRBJ2-7, with TRBD1 identical over 11 bases. The CDR3 extends over 15 amino acids. With V trimmed by 6 bases and J by 3 bases, 7 bases remained unmatched. CDR1 and CDR2 (germline): SNHLY, FYNNEI. The CDR3 nucleotides are TGTGCCAGCAGGTACTCCGGGACAGGGGGCTACGAGCAGTACTTC. Protein sequence: CASRYSGTGGYEQYF.

This sequence joins TRBV18 and TRBJ2-3, with 10 bases fitting TRBD2. The CDR3 is 15 residues long. J lost 4 bases, V lost 6 bases, and 7 bases had no gene match. Per the germline V gene, CDR1 is KGHSH and CDR2 is LQKENI. The DNA of the CDR3 is TGTGCCAGCTCCCGAGCGGGGGGGCTTTCAGATACGCAGTATTTT. It encodes CASSRAGGLSDTQYF.

This clone was detected only a few times. The J gene is TRBJ1-5, the V gene TRBV19; possibly TRBD1 for D (6 bases). In germline, CDR1 is LNHDA, CDR2 SQIVND (reference sequence). V lost 5 bases to trimming and J lost 5 bases, with 16 bases between them. The CDR3 is made up of 15 amino acids. CDR3 coding DNA: TGTGCCAGTAGTGATCCGGGACAAGGGGATCAGCCCCAGCATTTT. Its protein is CASSDPGQGDQPQHF.

The chain carries TRBV4-3 and TRBJ2-1; TRBD2 might be the D (5 bases). The germline V and J ends were trimmed by 4 bases and 5 bases, with 12 bases remaining between them. Germline V gives CDR1 LGHNA, CDR2 YSLEER. This CDR3 spans 14 amino acids. The CDR3 DNA reads TGCGCCAGCAGCCGAGCAGCGGCCGACAATGAGCAGTTCTTC. It encodes CASSRAAADNEQFF.

The V and J genes are TRBV5-4 and TRBJ2-5; D might be TRBD1 (6 bases). Germline V gene lookup returns CDR1 SGHNT and CDR2 YYREEE (reference sequence). The CDR3 length is 13 residues. V was pared by 5 bases and J by 1 base, with 9 bases between. CDR3 loop: CASRQGTQETQYF. CDR3 nucleotide sequence: TGTGCCAGCAGACAGGGCACCCAAGAGACCCAGTACTTC.

V gene TRBV30 combines with J gene TRBJ2-7; 8 bases are shared with TRBD1. V lost 5 bases and J lost 2; bases outside the gene matches: 5. This CDR3 is 13 amino acids long. Germline V gene sequence: CDR1 GTSNPN, CDR2 SVGIG (reference sequence). CDR3 in DNA: TGTGCCTGGGGACAGGGAGCGGCCTACGAGCAGTACTTC. Translated: CAWGQGAAYEQYF.

The chain uses TRBV19 and TRBJ1-2; D gene ambiguous. The V and J ends lost 0 bases and 5 bases respectively, with 19 bases between them. This CDR3 spans 17 amino acids. The germline V gene has CDR1 LNHDA and CDR2 SQIVND (reference sequence). The CDR3 nucleotides read TGTGCCAGTAGTATAGATCCTTGGACTGGCGCGAGGTATGGCTACACCTTC. Its translation: CASSIDPWTGARYGYTF.

V usage is TRBV2 and J usage is TRBJ1-1, with unresolved D. Germline assignment: CDR1 SNHLY and CDR2 FYNNEI. V shed 8 bases and J shed 3 bases, with 7 bases lying between them. The CDR3 is 11 residues long. The CDR3 sequence: CASLSDTEAFF. The CDR3 DNA follows: TGTGCCAGCTTATCGGACACTGAAGCTTTCTTT.

As concerns this clone: Other DNA variants within this sample encode the same CDR3. The rearrangement joins TRBV5-1 to TRBJ2-1, with D tentatively TRBD1 (6 bases). The CDR3 has 12 residues. V shed 4 bases and J shed 7 bases, with 9 bases lying between them. Germline CDR1 is SGHRS and CDR2 is YFSETQ. CDR3 in DNA: TGCGCCAGCAGCCTGCAGGGGAATGAGCAGTTCTTC. Translation gives CASSLQGNEQFF.

CDR3 bases: TGTGCCAGTAGGACACCAGGGTACGATAATTCACCCCTCCACTTT. Translation gives CASRTPGYDNSPLHF. The gene calls are TRBV19 and TRBJ1-6, with D maybe TRBD1 (5 bases). CDR1 and CDR2 (germline): LNHDA, SQIVND (reference sequence). This CDR3 has 15 residues. Trimming took off 6 bases at V and 5 bases at J, with 14 bases between the two ends.

The chain couples TRBV7-9 to TRBJ1-2, with D possibly TRBD1 on 5 matching bases. The germline V gene has CDR1 SEHNR and CDR2 FQNEAQ (reference sequence). The length of the CDR3 is 14 residues. Trimming left V 3 bases short and J 3 bases short, with 11 bases between. CDR3 bases: TGTGCCAGCAGCTTGGGGCAGTTACACTATGGCTACACCTTC. Amino acid sequence: CASSLGQLHYGYTF.

The rearrangement joins TRBV6-1 to TRBJ2-5; D gene ambiguous. With 4 bases removed from V and 5 bases from J, the gap between germline ends came to 5 bases. The CDR3 is made up of 11 amino acids. In germline, CDR1 is MNHNS, CDR2 SASEGT. The CDR3 loop is CASSVSETQYF. The CDR3 coding sequence is TGTGCCAGCAGTGTATCGGAGACCCAGTACTTC.

The chain links TRBV6-6 to TRBJ2-5, with D perhaps TRBD1 (6 bases). Between the trimmed V and J ends, which lost 8 bases and 0 bases, there was a span of 10 bases. The germline V gene encodes CDR1 MNHNY and CDR2 SVGAGI (reference sequence). This CDR3 is 13 amino acids long. CDR3 sequence reads: CASQDRHQETQYF. CDR3 bases: TGTGCCAGCCAGGACAGACACCAAGAGACCCAGTACTTC.

This clone was recorded once. The rearrangement joins TRBV19 to TRBJ1-5, with a possible D match to TRBD1 (6 bases). The length of the CDR3 is 13 residues. The V gene's germline CDR1 is LNHDA and CDR2 SQIVND (reference sequence). Trimming took off 5 bases at V and 5 bases at J, with 10 bases between the two ends. The CDR3 bases are TGTGCCAGTAGTCAACAGGGATATCAGCCCCAGCATTTT. Its protein is CASSQQGYQPQHF. The full variable domain, in which reference TRBV19 and TRBJ1-5 provide the parts outside the CDR3, is DGGITQSPKYLFRKEGQNVTLSCEQNLNHDAMYWYRQDPGQGLRLIYYSQIVNDFQKGDIAEGYSVSREKKESFPLTVTSAQKNPTAFYLCASSQQGYQPQHFGDGTRLSIL.

This sequence joins TRBV9 and TRBJ2-3; 10 bases match TRBD2. Losses at the gene ends were 1 base for V and 1 base for J; bases not matched to a gene: 12. The CDR3 has 19 amino acids. CDR1 SGDLS and CDR2 YYNGEE come from the germline V gene. For the CDR3, the DNA is TGTGCCAGCAGCGTATCAGGCGGAGCGGGAGGGCGCGGCACAGATACGCAGTATTTT. It specifies CASSVSGGAGGRGTDTQYF.

The V and J genes are TRBV6-1 and TRBJ1-2, with 7 bases identical to TRBD1. This CDR3 has 14 amino acids. From germline, CDR1 is MNHNS and CDR2 SASEGT. V lost 1 base to trimming and J lost 9 bases; unmatched junction nucleotides: 8. CDR3 in DNA: TGTGCCAGCAGTGAAGAGGGGGCGGGGATCAGCTACACCTTC. This translates into CASSEEGAGISYTF.

V gene TRBV19 combines with J gene TRBJ1-1; D unclear. With 2 bases removed from V and 4 bases from J, the gap between germline ends came to 11 bases. The CDR3 has 14 amino acids. Looked up from germline, CDR1 is LNHDA and CDR2 is SQIVND (reference sequence). The DNA of the CDR3 is TGTGCCAGTAGTATACGGGAGGTGGGCACTGAAGCTTTCTTT. Translation: CASSIREVGTEAFF.

Worth noting for this clone: Within the sample, other DNA sequences also encode this same CDR3. This chain joins TRBV7-9 and TRBJ1-2; D call uncertain. This CDR3 has 13 residues. Germline V gives CDR1 SEHNR, CDR2 FQNEAQ (reference sequence). V was pared by 1 base and J by 2 bases, with 5 bases between. CDR3 nucleotide sequence: TGTGCCAGCAGCTTAGGACAAAACTATGGCTACACCTTC. This sequence encodes CASSLGQNYGYTF.

For the CDR3, the DNA is TGCAGCGTTGAGGACAGGCGCTACGAGCAGTACTTC. Protein: CSVEDRRYEQYF. This chain links TRBV29-1 with TRBJ2-7; 7 bases agree with TRBD1. Germline V gene sequence: CDR1 SQVTM, CDR2 ANQGSEA. There are 12 residues in the CDR3. The V segment lost 3 bases and the J segment 3 bases; nucleotides outside the gene matches: 2.

The CDR3 DNA is TGTGCCAGCAGCTTAAGGCGAGGGAACACTGAAGCTTTCTTT. The encoded protein is CASSLRRGNTEAFF. V is TRBV5-4 and J is TRBJ1-1; D is ambiguous. The CDR3 extends over 14 amino acids. V was clipped by 2 bases and J by 1 base, with 9 bases between them. Germline V gene data show CDR1 as SGHNT and CDR2 as YYREEE (reference sequence).

The V call is TRBV7-2, the J call TRBJ2-5; TRBD2 agrees at 8 bases. This CDR3 region has 14 residues. V was pared by 1 base and J by 4 bases, with 2 bases of the junction left unmatched. CDR1 is SGHTA, CDR2 FQGNSA, per germline. In DNA, the CDR3 is TGTGCCAGCAGCTTAGACGGGGGGGCAGAGACCCAGTACTTC. Amino acid sequence: CASSLDGGAETQYF. Based on the CDR3 plus reference TRBV7-2 and TRBJ2-5, the full variable domain is GAGVSQSPSNKVTEKGKDVELRCDPISGHTALYWYRQSLGQGLEFLIYFQGNSAPDKSGLPSDRFSAERTGGSVSTLTIQRTQQEDSAVYLCASSLDGGAETQYFGPGTRLLVL.

The CDR3 spells CSVTTPGTEAFF. DNA of the CDR3: TGCAGCGTTACTACCCCGGGCACTGAAGCTTTCTTT. The chain is built from TRBV29-1 and TRBJ1-1, with D unclear. CDR1 SQVTM and CDR2 ANQGSEA come from the germline V gene. The CDR3 totals 12 residues. The germline V and J ends were trimmed by 5 bases and 4 bases, with 11 bases remaining between them.

V usage is TRBV7-9 and J usage is TRBJ2-7; a weak D match, TRBD2 (6 bases). V lost 5 bases and J 0 bases, leaving 17 bases between the germline ends. This CDR3 region has 16 residues. The germline gives CDR1 SEHNR, CDR2 FQNEAQ (reference sequence). CDR3 in DNA: TGTGCCAGCAGCCACCCCGGGACTTCAAGCTCCTACGAGCAGTACTTC. It specifies CASSHPGTSSSYEQYF.

The chain carries TRBV2 and TRBJ2-2; D is unresolved. This CDR3 contains 13 residues. CDR1 and CDR2 from the germline V gene are SNHLY and FYNNEI. The V gene lost 9 bases and the J gene lost 0 bases, with 8 bases spanning the gap. CDR3 nucleotide sequence: TGTGCCAGTTCAGTTCCGAACACCGGGGAGCTGTTTTTT. Amino acid sequence: CASSVPNTGELFF.

As to this clone: Other DNA sequences in the sample encode the same CDR3. The chain uses TRBV5-4 and TRBJ2-5; unclear D gene. This CDR3 contains 11 residues. Germline CDR1 SGHNT, CDR2 YYREEE (reference sequence). V shed 3 bases and J shed 2 bases, with 2 bases lying between them. CDR3 in amino acids: CASSSQETQYF. DNA of the CDR3: TGTGCCAGCAGCTCTCAAGAGACCCAGTACTTC.

This clone turned up a few times. The chain combines TRBV30 with TRBJ2-7; tentatively, D is TRBD1 (6 bases). The germline V gene has CDR1 GTSNPN and CDR2 SVGIG (reference sequence). The CDR3 runs 13 residues. V lost 4 bases and J 2 bases, leaving 12 bases between the germline ends. The CDR3 is CAWTDRSPYEQYF. CDR3 nucleotides: TGTGCCTGGACCGACAGGTCGCCCTACGAGCAGTACTTC.